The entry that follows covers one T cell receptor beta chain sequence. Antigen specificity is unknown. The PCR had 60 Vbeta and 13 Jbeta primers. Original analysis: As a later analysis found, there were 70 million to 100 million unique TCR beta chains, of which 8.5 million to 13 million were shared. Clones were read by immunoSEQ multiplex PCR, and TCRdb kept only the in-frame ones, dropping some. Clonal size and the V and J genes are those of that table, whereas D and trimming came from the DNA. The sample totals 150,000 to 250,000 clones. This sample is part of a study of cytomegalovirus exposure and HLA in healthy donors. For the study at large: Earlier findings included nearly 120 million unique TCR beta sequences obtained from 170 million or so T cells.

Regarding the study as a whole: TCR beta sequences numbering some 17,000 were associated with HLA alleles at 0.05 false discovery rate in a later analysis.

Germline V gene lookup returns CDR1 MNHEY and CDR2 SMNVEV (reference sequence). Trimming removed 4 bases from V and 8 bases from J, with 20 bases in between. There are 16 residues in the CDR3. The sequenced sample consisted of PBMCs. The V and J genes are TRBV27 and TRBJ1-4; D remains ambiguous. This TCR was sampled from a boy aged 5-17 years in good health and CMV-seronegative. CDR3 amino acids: CASSSDIGRLGEKLFF. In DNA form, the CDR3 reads TGTGCCAGCAGTTCAGACATTGGGAGGCTTGGAGAAAAACTGTTTTTT.